These T cell receptor beta chains were read from a single sample in a study of blood T cell repertoires in COVID-19. Clones were read by immunoSEQ multiplex PCR, and TCRdb kept only the in-frame ones, dropping some. The profile shows 190,000 or so clones, 80% to 90% of them singletons. Sequencing was performed on PBMCs or T cells enriched from blood (not recorded which). The receptors here all came from a woman aged 25 to 39 who had been exposed to COVID-19. Both conserved end residues are trimmed from each CDR3.

v_gene: TRBV4-1; j_gene: TRBJ1-5; len: 15; CDR3aa: ASSQEITGGYNQPQH
v_gene: TRBV27; j_gene: TRBJ1-2; len: 13; CDR3aa: ASTPFLGGLNGYT
v_gene: TRBV6-5; j_gene: TRBJ1-5; len: 12; CDR3aa: ASSTITGDQPQH
v_gene: TRBV19; j_gene: TRBJ1-1; len: 15; CDR3aa: ASSPDRVQDMNTEAF
v_gene: TRBV23-1; j_gene: TRBJ1-5; len: 14; CDR3aa: ASSQSWGEGNQPQH
v_gene: TRBV9; j_gene: TRBJ2-2; len: 15; CDR3aa: ASSYSRQGSMGGELF
v_gene: TRBV9; j_gene: TRBJ2-7; len: 12; CDR3aa: ASSVGGGEYEQY
v_gene: TRBV5-5; j_gene: TRBJ1-6; len: 13; CDR3aa: ASSLDPQGDSPLH
v_gene: TRBV10-3; j_gene: TRBJ1-1; len: 15; CDR3aa: AISESEGSGMNTEAF
v_gene: TRBV29-1; j_gene: TRBJ2-7; len: 10; CDR3aa: SVRTDSYEQY
v_gene: TRBV5-1; j_gene: TRBJ1-2; len: 12; CDR3aa: ASSQGPGSYGYT
v_gene: TRBV10-2; j_gene: TRBJ1-2; len: 13; CDR3aa: ATLFLRGRSDGYT
v_gene: TRBV12-3/TRBV12-4; j_gene: TRBJ2-7; len: 11; CDR3aa: ASAPDSSYEQY
v_gene: TRBV5-1; j_gene: TRBJ1-1; len: 11; CDR3aa: ASSPQENTEAF
v_gene: TRBV19; j_gene: TRBJ1-5; len: 15; CDR3aa: ASSMRSNPVRNQPQH